This T cell receptor beta chain came from a study of T cells expressing NK-cell markers. TCRdb reprocessed the 5' RACE reads and stores each CDR3 protein as one record, lacking DNA. The sample shows about 180,000 distinct CDR3 sequences, and 18% sits with its ten largest clones. CDR3 length equals 16 residues. The source material was blood T cells: a sorted CD56 or NKG2C T cell subset, CD4+ or CD8+ T cells, or bulk PBMC T cells (not recorded which). V is TRBV12-3 or TRBV12-4 and J is TRBJ2-5; the TCRdb D gene call, TRBD2, has no DNA to confirm it. The TCR originated in a woman between 18 and 69 years old in good health. The CDR3 loop is CASSLGTSGGGKTQYF.